The rows below give T cell receptor beta chains drawn from one sample of a study of blood T cell repertoires in COVID-19. Profiling relied on immunoSEQ multiplex PCR, and the TCRdb table lists in-frame clones only, not all of them. The sample has over 250,000 clones, approximately 83% seen once. Sequences were obtained from peripheral blood. Receptors originate from a woman in her 70s with acute or convalescent COVID-19. Both conserved end residues are part of each CDR3. Fields, in order: CDR3 DNA, CDR3 protein, V gene, D gene, J gene, clone size. The D gene is left open where the match is weak. Clone size is given for some rows only: seen once, a few or many times, or a class if the clone is expanded.

CDR3 DNA: TGTGCCAGCAGCTGGGGCCGGGGGGTAACCTTC; CDR3 protein: CASSWGRGVTF; V gene: TRBV5-8; D gene: NA; J gene: TRBJ1-2; clone size: NA
CDR3 DNA: TGTGCCAGCAGCTCAGCATTATCCGGGGTAAATGAGCAGTTCTTC; CDR3 protein: CASSSALSGVNEQFF; V gene: TRBV11-3; D gene: NA; J gene: TRBJ2-1; clone size: NA
CDR3 DNA: TGTGCCAGCAGTTTTCACAGCGGAAACACCATATATTTT; CDR3 protein: CASSFHSGNTIYF; V gene: TRBV28; D gene: NA; J gene: TRBJ1-3; clone size: NA
CDR3 DNA: TGTGCCACCAACGGGGGAGCTCTTTTCTATGGCTACACCTTC; CDR3 protein: CATNGGALFYGYTF; V gene: TRBV19; D gene: NA; J gene: TRBJ1-2; clone size: NA
CDR3 DNA: TGTGCCAGTAGTATAGACCGGGTAACTGGCTACACCTTC; CDR3 protein: CASSIDRVTGYTF; V gene: TRBV19; D gene: NA; J gene: TRBJ1-2; clone size: NA
CDR3 DNA: TGTGCCAGCAGTTACTACGAGAATTCACCCCTCCACTTT; CDR3 protein: CASSYYENSPLHF; V gene: TRBV6-2/TRBV6-3; D gene: NA; J gene: TRBJ1-6; clone size: few
CDR3 DNA: TGCGCCAGCAGCCCCCAGCGGGGTCGAGATACGCAGTATTTT; CDR3 protein: CASSPQRGRDTQYF; V gene: TRBV5-1; D gene: TRBD2; J gene: TRBJ2-3; clone size: NA
CDR3 DNA: TGTGCCAGCAGTTACCCGGGGACAGGAGGCGAGCAGTACTTC; CDR3 protein: CASSYPGTGGEQYF; V gene: TRBV6-5; D gene: TRBD1; J gene: TRBJ2-7; clone size: NA
CDR3 DNA: TGTGCCAGCAGCCTCGGGGGGCTACGAAATGAAAAACTGTTTTTT; CDR3 protein: CASSLGGLRNEKLFF; V gene: TRBV11-1; D gene: NA; J gene: TRBJ1-4; clone size: NA
CDR3 DNA: TGCGCCAGCAGCTTGGTTATCGGGGTTGAACAAGAGACCCAGTACTTC; CDR3 protein: CASSLVIGVEQETQYF; V gene: TRBV5-1; D gene: NA; J gene: TRBJ2-5; clone size: NA
CDR3 DNA: TGTGCCAGCTCACCCGGACTGGTTAGCAATCAGCCCCAGCATTTT; CDR3 protein: CASSPGLVSNQPQHF; V gene: TRBV18; D gene: NA; J gene: TRBJ1-5; clone size: NA
CDR3 DNA: TGTGCCAGCAGCCAACGACGGGACACCAGCACAGATACGCAGTATTTT; CDR3 protein: CASSQRRDTSTDTQYF; V gene: TRBV7-9; D gene: NA; J gene: TRBJ2-3; clone size: NA
CDR3 DNA: TGTGCCAGCAGCCAAGCGTGGAGCTCCTATAATTCACCCCTCCACTTT; CDR3 protein: CASSQAWSSYNSPLHF; V gene: TRBV3-1/TRBV3-2; D gene: NA; J gene: TRBJ1-6; clone size: NA
CDR3 DNA: TGTGCCAGCAAGTCCGGCGGGGCAACGGAGACCCAGTACTTC; CDR3 protein: CASKSGGATETQYF; V gene: TRBV2; D gene: NA; J gene: TRBJ2-5; clone size: NA
CDR3 DNA: TGCGCCAGCAGCTTGGGAATACGGGGGGGCCTCTCCTACGAGCAGTACTTC; CDR3 protein: CASSLGIRGGLSYEQYF; V gene: TRBV5-1; D gene: TRBD2; J gene: TRBJ2-7; clone size: NA
CDR3 DNA: TGTGCCAGCAGTGACAGGGGGTGGACTGAAGCTTTCTTT; CDR3 protein: CASSDRGWTEAFF; V gene: TRBV2; D gene: TRBD1; J gene: TRBJ1-1; clone size: NA
CDR3 DNA: TGTGCCAGCAGCTTGACAGAGAATCAGCCCCAGCATTTT; CDR3 protein: CASSLTENQPQHF; V gene: TRBV7-2; D gene: NA; J gene: TRBJ1-5; clone size: NA
CDR3 DNA: TGTGCCAGCAGTTCCCGGACAGGGACCCTCGACACCATATATTTT; CDR3 protein: CASSSRTGTLDTIYF; V gene: TRBV6-2/TRBV6-3; D gene: TRBD1; J gene: TRBJ1-3; clone size: NA
CDR3 DNA: TGTGCCAGCAGTTCGCAGGGTTTGGGTTATGGCTACACCTTC; CDR3 protein: CASSSQGLGYGYTF; V gene: TRBV6-2/TRBV6-3; D gene: NA; J gene: TRBJ1-2; clone size: NA